This T cell receptor (beta chain) appears in the sequencing data of a study of regulatory T cells in long-lasting Graves disease. Time point specified: newly diagnosed GD, antithyroid drugs for less than 3 months. PBMC-extracted RNA yielded the TCR library. Building the TCR beta libraries relied on iRepertoire HTBI primers, and CDR3 regions underwent Arm-PCR. Via MiXCR, TCRdb re-called the multiplex PCR reads, giving one row per CDR3 protein. The sample has roughly 350,000 distinct CDR3 sequences; roughly 15% are singletons. This clonotype was seen at least ten times. V was pared by 4 bases and J by 2 bases, with 24 bases between. Germline CDR1 is LGHDT and CDR2 is YNNKEL (reference sequence). The CDR3 sequence is 19 residues long. This same sample was also taken into another study, of T cells in Graves' hyperthyroidism and ophthalmopathy.

The TCR originated in a woman under 30 with Graves disease. The J gene is TRBJ2-1, the V gene TRBV3-1, with D perhaps assigned TRBD1 or TRBD2 (6 bases each). This specimen was peripheral blood mononuclear cells (PBMCs), taken at new diagnosis, from a patient treated with antithyroid drugs. CDR3 residues: CASSPLLGEGGQPYNEQFF. The CDR3 coding sequence is TGTGCCAGCAGCCCTCTACTGGGGGAAGGGGGGCAGCCCTACAATGAGCAGTTCTTC.